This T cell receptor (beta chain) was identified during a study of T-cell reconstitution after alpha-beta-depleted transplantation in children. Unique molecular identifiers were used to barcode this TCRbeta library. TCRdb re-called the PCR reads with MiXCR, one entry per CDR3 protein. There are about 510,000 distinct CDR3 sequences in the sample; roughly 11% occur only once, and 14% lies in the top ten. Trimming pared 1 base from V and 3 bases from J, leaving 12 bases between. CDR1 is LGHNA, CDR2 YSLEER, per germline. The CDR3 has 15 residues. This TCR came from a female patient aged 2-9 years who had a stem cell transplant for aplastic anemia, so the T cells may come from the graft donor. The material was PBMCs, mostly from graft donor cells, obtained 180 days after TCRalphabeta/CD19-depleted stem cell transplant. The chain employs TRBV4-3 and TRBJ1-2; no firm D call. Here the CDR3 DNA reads TGCGCCAGCAGCCAAGTATGGTACAATGACTATGGCTACACCTTC. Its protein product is CASSQVWYNDYGYTF.